The 12 T cell receptor beta chains reported below all come from one sample, sequenced in a study of control samples from healthy donors and cancer patients (TCRdb year 2020). The library was built by means of the immunoSEQ multiplex PCR assay. Imported from immuneACCESS, the table was reduced by TCRdb to in-frame sequences with V and J called. These copies leave out some clones; in studies compared against another copy, an unresolved V gene accounts for under half, and the cause of the remainder is not known. Within this sample are about 95,000 clones, with just under 85% of them counted one time only. The ten largest make up 19% of the sample. Sample: blood. The receptor set was obtained from a man in his thirties or forties in good health.

The chain links TRBV5-1 to TRBJ2-3; 14 nucleotides line up with TRBD2. This CDR3 spans 17 amino acids. CDR1 and CDR2 (germline): SGHRS, YFSETQ. V shed 3 bases, J shed 2 bases, and the junction held 5 bases outside the gene matches. Written as DNA, the CDR3 is TGCGCCAGCAGCTCGGAGACTAGCGGGGGGGCCACAGATACGCAGTATTTT. It is translated as CASSSETSGGATDTQYF. Together with reference TRBV5-1 and TRBJ2-3, the CDR3 gives the full variable domain: KAGVTQTPRYLIKTRGQQVTLSCSPISGHRSVSWYQQTPGQGLQFLFEYFSETQRNKGNFPGRFSGRQFSNSRSEMNVSTLELGDSALYLCASSSETSGGATDTQYFGPGTRLTVL.

This chain uses TRBV18 with TRBJ1-6; no clear D gene. Germline V gene data show CDR1 as KGHSH and CDR2 as LQKENI. The CDR3 has 15 amino acids. V lost 5 bases to trimming and J lost 6 bases, with 14 bases between them. The CDR3 DNA reads TGTGCCAGCTCAGTGGAGGGCCGGGGTAATTCACCCCTCCACTTT. It encodes CASSVEGRGNSPLHF.

The chain has TRBV7-9 and TRBJ2-6; D is ambiguous. Trimming cost V 2 bases and J 0 bases, with 5 bases left between them. Per germline, CDR1 SEHNR and CDR2 FQNEAQ (reference sequence). The CDR3 runs 15 residues. The CDR3 reads CASSLLISGANVLTF. As DNA, the CDR3 is TGTGCCAGCAGCTTACTTATCTCTGGGGCCAACGTCCTGACTTTC.

This clone turned up a few times. The chain recombines TRBV6-5 with TRBJ1-2; D is perhaps TRBD1 (6 bases). The V and J ends lost 6 bases and 7 bases respectively, with 15 bases between them. From germline, CDR1 is MNHEY and CDR2 SVGAGI. The CDR3 contains 13 residues. CDR3 in amino acids: CASSVGGLFGYTF. The DNA of the CDR3 is TGTGCCAGCAGCGTAGGGGGGCTCTTTGGCTACACCTTC.

The V and J genes are TRBV12-3 or TRBV12-4 and TRBJ1-6; D gene unclear. This CDR3 contains 12 residues. Trimming pared 2 bases from V and 11 bases from J, leaving 7 bases between. CDR3 nucleotide sequence: TGTGCCAGCAGTTTATTCCTTGCACCCCTCCACTTT. It is translated as CASSLFLAPLHF.

The chain employs TRBV11-3 and TRBJ2-3, with a tentative D call TRBD2 (6 bases). This CDR3 region has 14 residues. The V and J ends lost 1 base and 3 bases respectively, with 8 bases between them. Germline V gives CDR1 SGHNT, CDR2 YENEEA. For the CDR3, the DNA is TGTGCCAGCAGCTTAGGGGAGGTAACAGATACGCAGTATTTT. This translates into CASSLGEVTDTQYF.

The V gene is TRBV30, the J gene TRBJ2-7; D gene uncertain. In germline, CDR1 is GTSNPN, CDR2 SVGIG (reference sequence). V was shortened by 3 bases and J by 2 bases, with 5 bases between the two germline ends. CDR3 size: 11 residues. The CDR3: CAWSSPYEQYF. CDR3 DNA: TGTGCCTGGAGCTCTCCCTACGAGCAGTACTTC.

The chain is built from TRBV5-1 and TRBJ2-5, with TRBD1 as a possible D gene (5 bases). Germline CDR1 SGHRS, CDR2 YFSETQ. This CDR3 is built from 13 residues. V was trimmed by 2 bases and J by 3 bases, leaving 8 bases between them. The CDR3 is CASSLAGKETQYF. CDR3 nucleotides: TGCGCCAGCAGCTTAGCAGGGAAAGAGACCCAGTACTTC.

The chain is built from TRBV2 and TRBJ1-5; D may be TRBD1 (5 bases). Germline V lookup: CDR1 SNHLY, CDR2 FYNNEI. Trimming cost V 4 bases and J 0 bases, with 10 bases left between them. This CDR3 is built from 15 residues. The CDR3 sequence is CASSVRGRSNQPQHF. CDR3 coding DNA: TGTGCCAGCAGTGTTAGGGGACGTAGCAATCAGCCCCAGCATTTT.

The chain joins TRBV11-2 to TRBJ1-3; no clear D. Trimming removed 0 bases from V and 4 bases from J, with 16 bases in between. The CDR3 spans 17 residues. The V gene's germline CDR1 is SGHAT and CDR2 FQNNGV. CDR3: CASSLEGTRPRGNTIYF. CDR3 coding DNA: TGTGCCAGCAGCTTAGAAGGTACACGACCCAGAGGAAACACCATATATTTT.

The V gene is TRBV11-2, the J gene TRBJ2-3, with D possibly TRBD2 on 6 matching bases. The CDR3 is made up of 14 amino acids. Trimming took off 1 base at V and 4 bases at J, with 9 bases between the two ends. From germline, CDR1 is SGHAT and CDR2 FQNNGV. CDR3 bases: TGTGCCAGCAGCTTAGCCTCTAGCGCAGATACGCAGTATTTT. Translating gives CASSLASSADTQYF.

The chain couples TRBV10-1 to TRBJ2-3, with D unclear. The length of the CDR3 is 16 residues. Trimming shortened V by 0 bases and J by 4 bases, and 14 bases separated the two germline ends. Germline V lookup: CDR1 WNHNN, CDR2 SYGVQD (reference sequence). CDR3 in DNA: TGCGCCAGCAGTGAGTCTTCTGGAGCTGGTCCAGATACGCAGTATTTT. Amino acids: CASSESSGAGPDTQYF.